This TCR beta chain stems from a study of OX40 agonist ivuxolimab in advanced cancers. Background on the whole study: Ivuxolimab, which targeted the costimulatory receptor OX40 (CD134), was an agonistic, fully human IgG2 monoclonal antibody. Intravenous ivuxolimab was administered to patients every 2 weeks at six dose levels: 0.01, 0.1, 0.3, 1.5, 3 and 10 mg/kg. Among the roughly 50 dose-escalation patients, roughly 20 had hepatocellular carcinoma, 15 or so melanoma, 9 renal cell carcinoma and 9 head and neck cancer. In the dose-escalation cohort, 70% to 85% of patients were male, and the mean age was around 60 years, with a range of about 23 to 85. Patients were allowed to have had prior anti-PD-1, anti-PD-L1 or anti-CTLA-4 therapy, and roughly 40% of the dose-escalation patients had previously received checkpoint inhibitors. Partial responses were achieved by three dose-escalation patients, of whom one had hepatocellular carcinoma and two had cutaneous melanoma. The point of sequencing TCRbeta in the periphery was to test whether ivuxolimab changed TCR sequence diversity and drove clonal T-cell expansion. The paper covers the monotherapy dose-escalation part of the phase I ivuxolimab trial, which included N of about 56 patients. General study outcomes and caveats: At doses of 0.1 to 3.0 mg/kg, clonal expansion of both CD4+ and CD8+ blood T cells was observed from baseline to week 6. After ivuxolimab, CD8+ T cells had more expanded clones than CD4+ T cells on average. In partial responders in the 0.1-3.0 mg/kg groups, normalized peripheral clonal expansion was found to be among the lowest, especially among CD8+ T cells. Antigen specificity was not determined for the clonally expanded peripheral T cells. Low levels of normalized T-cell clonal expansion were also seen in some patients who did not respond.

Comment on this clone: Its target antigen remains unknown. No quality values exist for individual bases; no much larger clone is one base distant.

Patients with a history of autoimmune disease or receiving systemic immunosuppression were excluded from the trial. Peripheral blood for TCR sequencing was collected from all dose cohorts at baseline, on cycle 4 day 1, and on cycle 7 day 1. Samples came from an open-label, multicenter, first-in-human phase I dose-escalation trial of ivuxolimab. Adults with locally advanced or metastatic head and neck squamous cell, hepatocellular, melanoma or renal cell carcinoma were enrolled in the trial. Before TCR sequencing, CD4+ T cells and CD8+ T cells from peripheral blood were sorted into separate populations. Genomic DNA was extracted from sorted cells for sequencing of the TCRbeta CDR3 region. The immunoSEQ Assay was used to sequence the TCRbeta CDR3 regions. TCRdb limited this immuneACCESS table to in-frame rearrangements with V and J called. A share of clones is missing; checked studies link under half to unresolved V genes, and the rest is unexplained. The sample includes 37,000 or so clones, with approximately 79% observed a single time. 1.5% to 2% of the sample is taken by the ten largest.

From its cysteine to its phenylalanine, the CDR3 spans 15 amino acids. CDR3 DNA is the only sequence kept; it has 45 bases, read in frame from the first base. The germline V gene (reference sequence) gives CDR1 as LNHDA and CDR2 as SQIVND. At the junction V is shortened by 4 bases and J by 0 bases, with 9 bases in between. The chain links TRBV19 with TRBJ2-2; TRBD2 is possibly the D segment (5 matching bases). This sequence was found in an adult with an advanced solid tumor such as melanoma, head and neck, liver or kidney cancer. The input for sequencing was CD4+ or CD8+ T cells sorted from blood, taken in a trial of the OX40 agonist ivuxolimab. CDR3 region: CASSKVSANTGELFF. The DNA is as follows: TGTGCCAGTAGTAAGGTTAGCGCGAACACCGGGGAGCTGTTTTTT.